A selection of T cell receptor beta chains follows, all from one sample in a study of cytomegalovirus exposure and HLA in healthy donors. Libraries were prepared by immunoSEQ multiplex PCR; TCRdb keeps only in-frame clonotypes and omits some of them. The sample has about 160,000 clones, approximately 80% seen once; the top ten hold less than 4.5%. The sample was PBMCs. The receptors derive from a man between 25 and 39 years old in good health and CMV-seropositive. The CDR3 runs from the conserved cysteine through the conserved F or W. A D gene is named only where the DNA matches it firmly. Size is stated for part of the rows, as once, few or many counts, or as a class when the clone is expanded.

v_call	clone_size	d_call	j_call	cdr3_aa	cdr3_nt
TRBV18	NA	NA	TRBJ1-4	CASSMVDRLGEKLFF	TGTGCCAGCTCTATGGTCGACAGGCTCGGTGAAAAACTGTTTTTT
TRBV13	few	TRBD1	TRBJ2-1	CASSSQGAGYNEQFF	TGTGCCAGCAGCTCCCAGGGGGCGGGGTACAATGAGCAGTTCTTC
TRBV6-5	NA	TRBD1	TRBJ1-5	CASSSRQGGSNQPQHF	TGTGCCAGCAGTTCAAGACAGGGTGGTAGCAATCAGCCCCAGCATTTT
TRBV11-2	NA	TRBD2	TRBJ2-1	CASTTGLVTNNEQFF	TGTGCCAGCACCACGGGACTAGTGACCAACAATGAGCAGTTCTTC
TRBV6-1	few	NA	TRBJ2-7	CASSPGSRSYEQYF	TGTGCCAGCAGCCCGGGGAGCCGCTCCTACGAGCAGTACTTC
TRBV28	NA	TRBD2	TRBJ2-7	CASSYPFRGDSYEQYF	TGTGCCAGCAGTTACCCTTTCCGGGGGGACTCCTACGAGCAGTACTTC
TRBV5-4	NA	TRBD2	TRBJ2-2	CASSATAGGTNTGELFF	TGTGCCAGCAGCGCTACCGCGGGGGGAACGAACACCGGGGAGCTGTTTTTT
TRBV9	NA	NA	TRBJ2-5	CASSVWDNQETQYF	TGTGCCAGCAGCGTATGGGACAACCAAGAGACCCAGTACTTC
TRBV28	NA	NA	TRBJ1-1	CASSLGGRLAFF	TGTGCCAGCAGTTTAGGGGGCAGGCTGGCTTTCTTT
TRBV5-6	once	NA	TRBJ2-5	CASSFGGPGETQYF	TGTGCCAGCAGCTTCGGGGGGCCGGGGGAGACCCAGTACTTC
TRBV5-6	few	NA	TRBJ1-1	CASSLAGVTEAFF	TGTGCCAGCAGCTTGGCCGGAGTTACTGAAGCTTTCTTT
TRBV5-4	few	TRBD1	TRBJ1-6	CASSLDRGYSYNSPLHF	TGTGCCAGCAGCTTGGACAGGGGGTACTCCTATAATTCACCCCTCCACTTT
TRBV6-5	NA	NA	TRBJ2-2	CASRTVRNTGELFF	TGTGCCAGCAGGACAGTCCGGAACACCGGGGAGCTGTTTTTT
TRBV5-4	NA	TRBD1	TRBJ1-2	CASSPEGARTNYGYTF	TGTGCCAGCAGCCCGGAGGGGGCCAGGACTAACTATGGCTACACCTTC
TRBV27	NA	TRBD2	TRBJ2-7	CASSPGTSGLYEQYF	TGTGCCAGCAGTCCAGGGACTAGCGGACTCTACGAGCAGTACTTC
TRBV18	NA	NA	TRBJ2-5	CASSPGQSYQETQYF	TGTGCCAGCTCACCAGGGCAGTCGTACCAAGAGACCCAGTACTTC
TRBV6-1	NA	TRBD1	TRBJ1-1	CASSLRDRHNTEAFF	TGTGCCAGCAGTCTCCGGGACAGGCATAACACTGAAGCTTTCTTT
TRBV7-6	NA	TRBD1	TRBJ1-4	CASSDPTGTNEKLFF	TGTGCCAGCAGCGATCCGACAGGGACTAATGAAAAACTGTTTTTT
TRBV6-1	NA	TRBD1	TRBJ2-5	CASGQAKRTQYF	TGTGCCAGCGGACAGGCCAAGAGAACCCAGTACTTC
TRBV9	NA	NA	TRBJ2-3	CASSVDQRSTDTQYF	TGTGCCAGCAGCGTAGATCAGCGGAGCACAGATACGCAGTATTTT
TRBV9	NA	TRBD2	TRBJ2-3	CASSSMGGGPTDTQYF	TGTGCCAGCAGCTCGATGGGCGGGGGGCCTACAGATACGCAGTATTTT
TRBV6-5	NA	NA	TRBJ2-5	CASSPIPHSEETQYF	TGTGCCAGCAGCCCAATCCCGCACAGTGAAGAGACCCAGTACTTC
TRBV6-5	NA	NA	TRBJ2-3	CASSSVLSDTQYF	TGTGCCAGCAGTTCGGTTTTATCAGATACGCAGTATTTT
TRBV2	NA	NA	TRBJ2-1	CASSSEVQGYNEQFF	TGTGCCAGCAGTTCCGAGGTCCAAGGATACAATGAGCAGTTCTTC
TRBV2	NA	TRBD1	TRBJ2-5	CASRAGTDQETQYF	TGTGCCAGCAGAGCCGGGACAGATCAAGAGACCCAGTACTTC
TRBV5-6	NA	TRBD2	TRBJ2-5	CASSLVAGGRETQYF	TGTGCCAGCAGCTTGGTAGCGGGGGGGCGGGAGACCCAGTACTTC
TRBV12-5	NA	NA	TRBJ2-1	CASVLRFRDEQFF	TGTGCTAGTGTGTTGCGGTTCAGGGATGAGCAGTTCTTC
TRBV4-1	few	NA	TRBJ1-6	CASSQDGLGGYNSPLHF	TGCGCCAGCAGCCAAGATGGACTCGGAGGCTATAATTCACCCCTCCACTTT
TRBV5-1	NA	NA	TRBJ2-1	CASSSGLDNEQFF	TGCGCCAGCAGCAGCGGACTCGACAATGAGCAGTTCTTC
TRBV10-3	few	TRBD1	TRBJ1-1	CAIRGDRGDTEAFF	TGTGCCATCAGGGGGGACAGGGGAGACACTGAAGCTTTCTTT
TRBV29-1	NA	TRBD1	TRBJ1-2	CSVEYGQGIGGYTF	TGCAGCGTTGAATACGGACAGGGGATCGGGGGCTACACCTTC
TRBV7-6	NA	NA	TRBJ2-2	CASSLNRDIYTGELFF	TGTGCCAGCAGCTTGAACCGGGACATTTACACCGGGGAGCTGTTTTTT
TRBV6-1	NA	NA	TRBJ1-1	CASSELRVAFF	TGTGCCAGCAGTGAACTTCGGGTGGCTTTCTTT
TRBV9	NA	NA	TRBJ1-3	CASSLADARTSGNTIYF	TGTGCCAGCAGCCTAGCGGACGCAAGGACATCTGGAAACACCATATATTTT
TRBV27	NA	TRBD1	TRBJ2-7	CASSSYRGQMYEQYF	TGTGCCAGCAGTTCGTACAGGGGGCAGATGTACGAGCAGTACTTC
TRBV6-1	NA	TRBD2	TRBJ2-6	CASSDGEGSGANVLTF	TGTGCCAGCAGTGACGGGGAGGGCTCTGGGGCCAACGTCCTGACTTTC
TRBV6-5	NA	TRBD1	TRBJ2-2	CASSYARDRGTGELFF	TGTGCCAGCAGTTACGCCCGGGACAGGGGCACCGGGGAGCTGTTTTTT
TRBV30	NA	NA	TRBJ2-7	CAWSQGLLSYEQYF	TGTGCCTGGAGTCAAGGACTCCTGTCCTACGAGCAGTACTTC
TRBV4-1	few	TRBD1	TRBJ1-4	CASSKDRGATNEKLFF	TGCGCCAGCAGCAAAGACAGGGGGGCTACTAATGAAAAACTGTTTTTT
TRBV5-4	few	NA	TRBJ2-5	CASSLSQGETQYF	TGTGCCAGCAGCTTGTCACAGGGCGAGACCCAGTACTTC
TRBV2	NA	NA	TRBJ2-2	CASSDRGTGELFF	TGTGCCAGCAGTGACAGGGGCACCGGGGAGCTGTTTTTT
TRBV9	NA	NA	TRBJ2-1	CASSSPYNEQFF	TGTGCCAGCAGCTCTCCCTACAATGAGCAGTTCTTC
TRBV27	NA	TRBD2	TRBJ2-7	CASSLGSGGHEQYF	TGTGCCAGCAGTTTAGGTAGCGGGGGCCACGAGCAGTACTTC
TRBV9	NA	TRBD1	TRBJ1-2	CASSVSGQAIYGGYTF	TGTGCCAGCAGCGTATCGGGACAGGCAATATACGGGGGCTACACCTTC
TRBV28	NA	TRBD1	TRBJ2-1	CASSLRDREVDEQFF	TGTGCCAGCAGCCTCCGGGACAGGGAAGTCGATGAGCAGTTCTTC
TRBV5-1	NA	NA	TRBJ2-6	CASSFLPFGTGANVLTF	TGCGCCAGCAGCTTCCTCCCGTTTGGCACCGGGGCCAACGTCCTGACTTTC
TRBV4-1	NA	TRBD2	TRBJ2-1	CASSLTSGGDNEQFF	TGCGCCAGCAGCCTGACTAGCGGGGGGGACAATGAGCAGTTCTTC